This TCR beta chain was retrieved from a study of naive and memory T cell subsets. The library had UMIs added by 3' ligation of an oligonucleotide to TCR cDNA. RNA was extracted from 2.5 to 3 ml of whole blood of healthy adults. Findings and limits, study-wide: TCR transcript changes with activation or differentiation may affect this RNA method.

Only a few counts were recorded for this clonotype. The antigen remains undetermined. The SP2 primer and nested alpha and beta constant region primers amplified ligated cDNA in four rounds. Blood and skin TCR RNA was reverse transcribed with alpha and beta constant primers. TCRdb ran MiXCR on the 5' RACE reads and lists one entry per CDR3 protein. The data show about 62,000 distinct CDR3 sequences, approximately 8% seen once. The sequence came from a female donor in good health.

CDR3 coding DNA: TGTGCCAGCAGCACCCCAGGGCCCTCTAATGAAAAACTGTTTTTT. This encodes CASSTPGPSNEKLFF. The chain carries TRBV7-9 and TRBJ1-4; tentative D call: TRBD1 (5 bases). CDR1 and CDR2 from the germline V gene are SEHNR and FQNEAQ (reference sequence). The CDR3 runs 15 residues. V was cut by 5 bases and J by 3 bases, with 13 bases left in between.